Shown below are 19 T cell receptor beta chains from a single sample sequenced in a study of blood T cell repertoires in COVID-19 (TCRdb year 2020). The method was the immunoSEQ multiplex PCR assay. As stored in TCRdb, this immuneACCESS dataset retains in-frame rearrangements with V and J assigned. A fraction of the clones does not appear; measured against another copy, unresolved V genes explain less than half of the discrepancy, and the remainder lacks a known reason. The sample includes more than 300,000 clones, with 92% observed a single time. The ten biggest clones cover under 20% of the sample. The sequenced material came from PBMCs or T cells enriched from blood (not recorded which). All receptors derive from a woman in her twenties or thirties who had recovered from COVID-19.

The rearrangement uses TRBV7-9 and TRBJ1-5, with 10 bases that match TRBD1. The CDR3 length is 15 residues. Germline assignment: CDR1 SEHNR and CDR2 FQNEAQ (reference sequence). The V and J ends lost 7 bases and 1 base, in that order; junction bases with no gene match: 4. As DNA, the CDR3 is TGTGCCAGCAAGGCGACAGGGGGCAGCAATCAGCCCCAGCATTTT. Amino acids: CASKATGGSNQPQHF.

The chain uses TRBV5-1 and TRBJ1-4; 8 nucleotides match TRBD1. The length of the CDR3 is 15 residues. V shed 4 bases, J shed 4 bases, and the junction held 6 bases outside the gene matches. Germline CDR1 SGHRS, CDR2 YFSETQ. CDR3 amino acids: CASSPGTGYNEKLFF. CDR3 sequence (DNA): TGCGCCAGCAGCCCAGGGACAGGTTATAATGAAAAACTGTTTTTT.

Of note for this clone: This sample includes further DNA sequences coding for the same CDR3. This chain joins TRBV28 and TRBJ1-1; TRBD1 is a possible D gene (6 bases). Germline V gene lookup returns CDR1 MDHEN and CDR2 SYDVKM. Trimming took 2 bases from V and 5 from J, leaving 9 bases between them. The CDR3 is 13 residues long. This CDR3 reads CASSLLQGTEAFF. DNA for the CDR3: TGTGCCAGCAGTTTACTACAGGGAACTGAAGCTTTCTTT.

V is TRBV9 and J is TRBJ2-2; D remains unclear. The germline gives CDR1 SGDLS, CDR2 YYNGEE. V lost 0 bases and J lost 4, with 10 bases in between. There are 15 residues in the CDR3. CDR3 in DNA: TGTGCCAGCAGCGTAGAGGCTCGGAGCACCGGGGAGCTGTTTTTT. Amino acid sequence: CASSVEARSTGELFF.

J is TRBJ1-6 and V is TRBV3-1 (or the pseudogene TRBV3-2); D unclear. This CDR3 spans 17 amino acids. Germline assignment: CDR1 LGHDT and CDR2 YNNKEL (reference sequence). V lost 0 bases, J lost 6 bases, and 15 bases lay in between. The chain's CDR3 is CASSQDVTQVPNSPLHF. As DNA, the CDR3 is TGTGCCAGCAGCCAAGACGTGACCCAGGTCCCTAATTCACCCCTCCACTTT.

The gene calls are TRBV7-2 and TRBJ2-5, with a weak D call TRBD2 (7 bases). Germline assignment: CDR1 SGHTA and CDR2 FQGNSA. The CDR3 runs 16 residues. The V end was cut by 1 base, the J end by 1 base, with 13 bases between. Written as DNA, the CDR3 is TGTGCCAGCAGCTTAGATTTGGCGGGGGCCCAAGAGACCCAGTACTTC. It is translated as CASSLDLAGAQETQYF.

The chain is built from TRBV7-2 and TRBJ2-5; 10 nucleotides line up with TRBD2. The CDR3 runs to 17 residues. Germline V gene sequence: CDR1 SGHTA, CDR2 FQGNSA. V was pared by 5 bases and J by 1 base, with 10 bases of the junction left unmatched. The CDR3: CASSPVVASGGQETQYF. Written as DNA, the CDR3 is TGTGCCAGCAGCCCAGTCGTGGCTAGCGGGGGCCAAGAGACCCAGTACTTC.

The CDR3 DNA follows: TGTGCCAGCAGCCTCCGAAGGACTAGCGGGAACATTCAGTACTTC. Encoded protein: CASSLRRTSGNIQYF. This chain links TRBV3-1 (or the pseudogene TRBV3-2) with TRBJ2-4; 11 nucleotides agree with TRBD2. The V and J ends lost 4 bases and 7 bases, in that order; junction bases with no gene match: 6. The CDR3 extends over 15 amino acids. The V gene's germline CDR1 is LGHDT and CDR2 YNNKEL (reference sequence).

This clone was seen only once. The J gene is TRBJ2-1, the V gene TRBV10-3, with 13 nucleotides matching TRBD2. The CDR3 has 14 amino acids. The junction had 1 base not matched to a gene; V was cut back by 6 bases and J by 5 bases. Germline V gene sequence: CDR1 ENHRY, CDR2 SYGVKD. The CDR3 here is CAIRGLAGDNEQFF. The CDR3 nucleotides are TGTGCCATCAGAGGACTAGCGGGAGACAATGAGCAGTTCTTC.

This chain connects TRBV19 to TRBJ1-1; D is perhaps TRBD1 (5 bases). There are 14 residues in the CDR3. Germline V gives CDR1 LNHDA, CDR2 SQIVND (reference sequence). V dropped 0 bases and J dropped 5 bases, with 10 bases sitting between them. The CDR3 here is CASSIEAGKTEAFF. The DNA of the CDR3 is TGTGCCAGTAGTATAGAGGCAGGGAAGACTGAAGCTTTCTTT.

CDR3 loop: CASSLRLAPPYNEQFF. The CDR3 nucleotides are TGTGCCAGCAGTTTAAGACTAGCGCCACCCTACAATGAGCAGTTCTTC. The J gene is TRBJ2-1, the V gene TRBV27, with TRBD2 matching over 8 bases. The CDR3 loop spans 16 amino acids. Germline CDR1 and CDR2: MNHEY and SMNVEV (reference sequence). With 2 bases clipped from V and 2 bases from J, the junction kept 5 bases outside the gene matches.

The V and J genes are TRBV7-3 and TRBJ2-2, with D unclear. The V and J ends lost 6 bases and 3 bases respectively, with 5 bases between them. This CDR3 is built from 12 residues. Germline V gives CDR1 SGHTA, CDR2 FQGTGA. The CDR3 nucleotides are TGTGCCAGCAGACGGGACACCGGGGAGCTGTTTTTT. Protein product: CASRRDTGELFF.

The chain recombines TRBV5-6 with TRBJ2-4; D is unresolved. Germline V CDR1 and CDR2: SGHDT, YYEEEE. Trimming shortened V by 3 bases and J by 4 bases, and 17 bases separated the two germline ends. CDR3 length: 16 amino acids. This CDR3 is CASSSPEAGFKNIQYF. The CDR3 region has the DNA TGTGCCAGCAGCTCCCCAGAGGCCGGGTTTAAAAACATTCAGTACTTC.

This sequence joins TRBV3-1 (or the pseudogene TRBV3-2) and TRBJ2-3, with a tentative D call TRBD2 (6 bases). Germline CDR1 and CDR2: LGHDT and YNNKEL (reference sequence). V was pared by 3 bases and J by 3 bases, with 16 bases between. This CDR3 has 16 amino acids. As DNA, the CDR3 is TGTGCCAGCAGCCAGCCTCGGGGGAAGGGAACAGATACGCAGTATTTT. The encoded protein is CASSQPRGKGTDTQYF.

This clone appeared once. V and J are TRBV6-4 and TRBJ1-2, with no clear D. The CDR3 is made up of 19 amino acids. Germline-derived CDR1 and CDR2 are MRHNA and SNTAGT. The germline V and J ends were trimmed by 0 bases and 0 bases, with 20 bases remaining between them. The CDR3 region is CASSDSSEESSAPNYGYTF. The CDR3 coding sequence is TGTGCCAGCAGTGACTCCTCCGAGGAATCCAGCGCTCCTAACTATGGCTACACCTTC.

CDR3 nucleotide sequence: TGTGCCAGCAGTGGGACAGGAGGTACTGAAGCTTTCTTT. Translating gives CASSGTGGTEAFF. This chain connects TRBV27 to TRBJ1-1, with 8 bases that match TRBD1. CDR1 is MNHEY, CDR2 SMNVEV, per germline (reference sequence). The CDR3 is 13 amino acids. Unmatched junction bases numbered 4, after V lost 5 bases and J lost 5 bases.

This clone was recorded at least ten times. The sample holds other DNA sequences that translate to the same CDR3. This chain joins TRBV28 and TRBJ1-4, with no clear D. The V end was cut by 2 bases, the J end by 8 bases, with 9 bases between. This CDR3 has 13 residues. Germline CDR1 is MDHEN and CDR2 is SYDVKM. The CDR3 DNA reads as TGTGCCAGCAGTTTAGGCGGATACGAAAAACTGTTTTTT. It specifies CASSLGGYEKLFF.

This chain connects TRBV27 to TRBJ1-1; 10 nucleotides agree with TRBD1. Germline lookup yields CDR1 MNHEY and CDR2 SMNVEV (reference sequence). The V and J ends lost 4 bases and 5 bases, in that order; junction bases with no gene match: 7. There are 15 residues in the CDR3. CDR3 sequence (DNA): TGTGCCAGCAGTTCCCGGGACAGGGGAGGGACTGAAGCTTTCTTT. The encoded protein is CASSSRDRGGTEAFF.

This rearrangement joins TRBV4-1 to TRBJ2-7; D remains ambiguous. The CDR3 has 13 residues. Trimming cost V 0 bases and J 4 bases, with 7 bases left between them. Germline CDR1 is MGHRA and CDR2 is YSYEKL. CDR3 in amino acids: CASSQDMRYEQYF. CDR3 sequence (DNA): TGCGCCAGCAGCCAAGATATGCGGTACGAGCAGTACTTC.